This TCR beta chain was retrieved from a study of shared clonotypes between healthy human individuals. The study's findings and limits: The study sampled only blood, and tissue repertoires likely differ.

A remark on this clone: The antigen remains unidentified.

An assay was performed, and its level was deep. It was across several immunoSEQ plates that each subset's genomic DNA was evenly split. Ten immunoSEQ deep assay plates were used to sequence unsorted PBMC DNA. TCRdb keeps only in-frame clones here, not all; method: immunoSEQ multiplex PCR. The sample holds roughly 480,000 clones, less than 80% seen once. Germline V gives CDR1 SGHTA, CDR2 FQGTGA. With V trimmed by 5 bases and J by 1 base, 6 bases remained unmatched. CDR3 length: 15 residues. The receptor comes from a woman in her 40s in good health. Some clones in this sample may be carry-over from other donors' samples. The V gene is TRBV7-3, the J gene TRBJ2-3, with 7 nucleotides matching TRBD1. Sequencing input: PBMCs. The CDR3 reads CASSPGTARTDTQYF. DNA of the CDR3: TGTGCCAGCAGCCCCGGGACAGCCCGCACAGATACGCAGTATTTT.